This TCR beta chain comes out of a study of CD8 T cells in Susac syndrome. This clonotype occurred once. The authors sequenced TCR beta from blood CD8+ and CD4+ T cells. Random hexamers served to reverse transcribe roughly 0.5 to 1 ug RNA. An immunoSEQ multiplex PCR amplified TCR beta CDR3 over 54 Vbeta and 13 Jbeta. TCRdb passed the immunoSEQ multiplex PCR reads through MiXCR, listing each CDR3 protein once. The sample holds approximately 150,000 distinct CDR3 sequences, 90% to 95% seen once. The V gene lost 2 bases and the J gene lost 5 bases, with 22 bases spanning the gap. The V gene's germline CDR1 is SNHLY and CDR2 FYNNEI. The CDR3 is 17 amino acids.

The sample comprised CD4+ T cells from PBMCs. The chain is built from TRBV2 and TRBJ2-7, with a possible D match to TRBD1 (6 bases). This TCR came from a human donor in good health. CDR3 amino acids: CASSETSGTPDYNEQYF. CDR3 nucleotide sequence: TGTGCCAGCAGTGAAACGTCCGGGACACCGGATTACAACGAGCAGTACTTC.